The 14 T cell receptor beta chains presented below share a single source sample, sequenced in a study of neurological immune-mediated disorders (dated by TCRdb to about 2019). Libraries were made using 5' RACE. Sequencing instrument: Illumina HiSeq 2500. TCRdb reprocessed the public reads (quality trimming at Q25 with fastp, clone calling with MiXCR) and kept in-frame beta chains. Records with the same CDR3 protein are collapsed into one entry carrying the most frequent genes and DNA. The sample profile shows 85,000 to 100,000 distinct CDR3 sequences; 3% to 4% of them were found once. Together, the top ten hold 5.5% to 6.5% of the sample. The specimen was PBMCs. The receptors here all came from a woman aged 18-35 years with multiple sclerosis.

In this sample, this clonotype turned up many times. The gene calls are TRBV7-9 and TRBJ1-1; D is undetermined. Trimming removed 6 bases from V and 1 base from J, with 15 bases in between. This CDR3 region has 15 residues. Germline assignment: CDR1 SEHNR and CDR2 FQNEAQ (reference sequence). For the CDR3, the DNA is TGTGCCAGCAGTTCTTGGACGGATACGAACACTGAAGCTTTCTTT. As protein: CASSSWTDTNTEAFF.

In its sample, this clonotype was seen many times. The gene calls are TRBV7-2 and TRBJ2-7; D is ambiguous. This CDR3 is built from 15 residues. The ends were cut back, 1 base at V and 2 bases at J, with 12 bases in the middle. Germline lookup yields CDR1 SGHTA and CDR2 FQGNSA. This CDR3 reads CASSLEVRQAYEQYF. The CDR3 DNA follows: TGTGCCAGCAGCTTAGAAGTACGTCAGGCCTACGAGCAGTACTTC.

This clonotype has at least ten counts. J is TRBJ2-6 and V is TRBV7-6; no clear D. The germline V and J ends were trimmed by 5 bases and 0 bases, with 11 bases remaining between them. The CDR3 length is 16 residues. Germline lookup yields CDR1 SGHVS and CDR2 FNYEAQ. The CDR3 DNA follows: TGTGCCAGCAGCGGCACTCTTTTCTCTGGGGCCAACGTCCTGACTTTC. Protein sequence: CASSGTLFSGANVLTF.

The chain links TRBV6-5 to TRBJ2-5; 7 bases fit TRBD1. The CDR3 sequence is 15 residues long. Germline lookup yields CDR1 MNHEY and CDR2 SVGAGI. Trimming removed 2 bases from V and 2 bases from J; junction bases left unmatched: 5. The DNA for the CDR3 is TGTGCCAGCAGTTACCAAGGGGGCTGGCAAGAGACCCAGTACTTC. Translated, it gives CASSYQGGWQETQYF.

This clonotype came up many times. The CDR3 nucleotides are TGCAGTGCTAGAGGGTGGGACCCTTCGAATGAGCAGTTCTTC. Translated, it gives CSARGWDPSNEQFF. The chain has TRBV20-1 and TRBJ2-1; D possibly matches TRBD1 or TRBD2 (5 bases each). The CDR3 extends over 14 amino acids. The V end lost 1 base, the J end lost 7 bases, and 14 bases lay between the germline ends. The V gene's germline CDR1 is DFQATT and CDR2 SNEGSKA (reference sequence).

The V gene is TRBV19, the J gene TRBJ2-2; TRBD1 might be the D (5 bases). Trimming removed 7 bases from V and 4 bases from J, with 13 bases in between. The germline V gene has CDR1 LNHDA and CDR2 SQIVND (reference sequence). The CDR3 is 14 amino acids. The CDR3 DNA reads as TGTGCCAGTACCGGCGGAAGGGGCACCGGGGAGCTGTTTTTT. Translated, it gives CASTGGRGTGELFF.

This clonotype was seen many times. This chain connects TRBV10-2 to TRBJ2-3, with D unclear. The germline V gene has CDR1 WSHSY and CDR2 SAAADI. The CDR3 loop spans 15 amino acids. The germline V and J ends were trimmed by 0 bases and 2 bases, with 9 bases remaining between them. The CDR3 region has the DNA TGCGCCAGCAGTGAGTCACAAACCTTCACAGATACGCAGTATTTT. Translation gives CASSESQTFTDTQYF.

This clonotype was counted ten times or more. This chain connects TRBV5-1 to TRBJ1-1; TRBD1 matches at 9 bases. The J segment lost 2 bases and the V segment lost 5 bases, leaving 4 bases of the junction unmatched. CDR3 length: 14 residues. Per the germline V gene, CDR1 is SGHRS and CDR2 is YFSETQ. CDR3 DNA: TGCGCCAGCAGACAGGGGGCCGTAAACACTGAAGCTTTCTTT. As protein: CASRQGAVNTEAFF.

For this clonotype: This may stem from a read error, because a much larger clone lies one nucleotide away. The chain links TRBV19 to TRBJ1-2; D not resolved. V was shortened by 5 bases and J by 0 bases, with 16 bases between the two germline ends. Germline assignment: CDR1 LNHDA and CDR2 SQIVND (reference sequence). The CDR3 has 16 amino acids. The CDR3 DNA reads TGTGCCAGTAGTCCCCGGAAAGCCGATTCTAACTATGGCTACACCTTC. This translates into CASSPRKADSNYGYTF.

There are many counts of this clonotype. This chain joins TRBV12-3 or TRBV12-4 and TRBJ2-1; 11 bases are a match to TRBD2. J lost 8 bases, V lost 5 bases, and 11 bases had no gene match. CDR3 size: 16 residues. CDR3 DNA: TGTGCCAGCAGTCCCTTAGCGGGAGGGCCGATGTATGAGCAGTTCTTC. Translation gives CASSPLAGGPMYEQFF.

V is TRBV2 and J is TRBJ1-4; D uncertain. Trimming took 11 bases from V and 7 from J, leaving 17 bases between them. The germline V gene has CDR1 SNHLY and CDR2 FYNNEI. The CDR3 spans 13 residues. DNA for the CDR3: TGTGCCGGCCAAACGGCGGCGAGTGAAAAACTGTTTTTT. It encodes CAGQTAASEKLFF.

This clonotype has ten or more counts. The rearrangement joins TRBV12-3 or TRBV12-4 to TRBJ2-7, with 12 bases identical to TRBD2. After removal of 4 bases from V and 0 bases from J, the junction contained 13 bases not matched to a gene. The CDR3 runs to 19 residues. DNA for the CDR3: TGTGCCAGCAGTTCTAAAAGCGGGACTAGCGGGCGGCTCTCCTACGAGCAGTACTTC. It codes for CASSSKSGTSGRLSYEQYF.

This clonotype was counted at least ten times. CDR3 protein: CASSGRFFEQYF. CDR3 bases: TGTGCCAGCAGTGGCAGGTTTTTCGAGCAGTACTTC. The rearrangement links TRBV25-1 to TRBJ2-7; D is undetermined. The germline V gene encodes CDR1 MGHDK and CDR2 SYGVNS. V lost 4 bases and J 6 bases, leaving 10 bases between the germline ends. There are 12 residues in the CDR3.

This clonotype was counted ten times or more. This chain connects TRBV5-1 to TRBJ2-4; D might be TRBD1 (6 bases). V gave up 4 bases and J gave up 1 base, with 9 bases separating them. The CDR3 length is 14 residues. Germline loops: CDR1 SGHRS, CDR2 YFSETQ. For the CDR3, the DNA is TGCGCCAGCAGCCTCCAGGGGGCCAAAAACATTCAGTACTTC. Translation gives CASSLQGAKNIQYF.